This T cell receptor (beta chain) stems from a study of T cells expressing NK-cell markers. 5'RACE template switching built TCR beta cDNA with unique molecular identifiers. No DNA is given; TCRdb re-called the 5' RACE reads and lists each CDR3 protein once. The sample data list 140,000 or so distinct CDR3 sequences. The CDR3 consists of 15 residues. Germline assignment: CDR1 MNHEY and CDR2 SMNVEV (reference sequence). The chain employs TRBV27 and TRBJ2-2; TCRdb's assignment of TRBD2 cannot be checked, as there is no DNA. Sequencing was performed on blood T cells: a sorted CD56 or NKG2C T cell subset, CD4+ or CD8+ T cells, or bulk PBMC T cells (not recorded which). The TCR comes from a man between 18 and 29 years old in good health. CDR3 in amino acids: CASSLSAGGAGELFF.